The entry below describes one TCR beta chain. The germline gives CDR1 SQVTM, CDR2 ANQGSEA. Losses at the gene ends were 7 bases for V and 3 bases for J; bases not matched to a gene: 12. This CDR3 contains 15 residues. This specimen belongs to a study of CD8 T cells in Susac syndrome. RNA amounts of about 0.5 to 1 ug underwent reverse transcription with random hexamers. TCRdb re-analysed the immunoSEQ multiplex PCR reads in MiXCR, keeping a single row per CDR3 protein. This sample carries approximately 210,000 distinct CDR3 sequences, roughly 93% of them seen once, and the ten largest clones take under 0.2%.

The material sequenced was CD4+ T cells from PBMCs. The TCR sequence derives from a human donor with Susac syndrome. The rearrangement links TRBV29-1 to TRBJ2-1; 7 nucleotides align to TRBD1. In DNA, the CDR3 is TGCAGCGGGTGGGGACAGAGAGACCTCTACAATGAGCAGTTCTTC. Protein product: CSGWGQRDLYNEQFF.